These 27 T cell receptor beta chains share one sample of origin, sequenced in a study of cytomegalovirus exposure and HLA in healthy donors. 13 Jbeta primers and 60 Vbeta primers were used for the PCR. TCRdb's copy holds only in-frame clones and misses some; the assay was immunoSEQ multiplex PCR. The profile shows 65,000 to 95,000 clones, roughly four fifths of them singletons. Input material: PBMCs. These receptors were obtained from a man in his 70s in good health and CMV-seronegative.

The rearrangement joins TRBV9 to TRBJ1-4, with D possibly TRBD1 on 5 matching bases. Looked up from germline, CDR1 is SGDLS and CDR2 is YYNGEE. The CDR3 sequence is 15 residues long. V lost 4 bases to trimming and J lost 1 base, with 11 bases between them. The CDR3 region has the DNA TGTGCCAGCAGCCCCGGGGGGGGAACTAATGAAAAACTGTTTTTT. It encodes CASSPGGGTNEKLFF.

The gene calls are TRBV27 and TRBJ1-2; D perhaps matches TRBD1 (5 bases). Germline values: CDR1 MNHEY, CDR2 SMNVEV (reference sequence). Deletions cut 2 bases from V and 4 bases from J, with 11 bases between. The CDR3 spans 14 residues. The CDR3 loop reads CASSLRGTSYGYTF. The CDR3 bases are TGTGCCAGCAGTTTAAGGGGTACAAGCTATGGCTACACCTTC.

The rearrangement links TRBV2 to TRBJ1-5, with 8 bases fitting TRBD1. The CDR3 contains 16 residues. Germline V gene sequence: CDR1 SNHLY, CDR2 FYNNEI. J gave up 1 base and V 3 bases, and 5 bases lay outside the gene matches. The CDR3 protein is CASSEGQGASNQPQHF. CDR3 nucleotide sequence: TGTGCCAGCAGTGAGGGGCAGGGGGCAAGCAATCAGCCCCAGCATTTT.

This clone appeared a single time. V usage is TRBV18 and J usage is TRBJ2-1, with 9 bases identical to TRBD2. J was trimmed by 6 bases and V by 5 bases; bases with no gene match: 8. CDR3 length equals 15 residues. Germline V CDR1 and CDR2: KGHSH, LQKENI. Here the CDR3 reads CASSSISGRGNEQFF. DNA for the CDR3: TGTGCCAGCTCATCTATTAGCGGGAGAGGCAATGAGCAGTTCTTC. Filled out from reference TRBV18 and TRBJ2-1, the complete variable domain reads NAGVMQNPRHLVRRRGQEARLRCSPMKGHSHVYWYRQLPEEGLKFMVYLQKENIIDESGMPKERFSAEFPKEGPSILRIQQVVRGDSAAYFCASSSISGRGNEQFFGPGTRLTVL.

The rearrangement links TRBV5-1 to TRBJ2-6; 8 bases map to TRBD1. The germline V gene has CDR1 SGHRS and CDR2 YFSETQ. Trimming at V came to 0 bases and at J to 0 bases, leaving 5 bases not matched to a gene. The CDR3 totals 18 residues. CDR3 amino acids: CASSLVPTGGSGANVLTF. The CDR3, as DNA: TGCGCCAGCAGCTTGGTGCCCACAGGGGGCTCTGGGGCCAACGTCCTGACTTTC.

The chain uses TRBV9 and TRBJ2-5, with 7 bases that match TRBD1. The germline gives CDR1 SGDLS, CDR2 YYNGEE. Unmatched junction bases numbered 12, after V lost 0 bases and J lost 4 bases. This CDR3 region has 17 residues. CDR3 sequence (DNA): TGTGCCAGCAGCGTAGATGGTGGGACAGTCGGTAGAGAGACCCAGTACTTC. Its protein product is CASSVDGGTVGRETQYF.

J is TRBJ2-3 and V is TRBV21-1; the tabulated D call, TRBD1, remains unverified against the DNA. TRBV21-1 is noted as a pseudogene. The CDR3 spans 18 residues. The CDR3 here is CASITPPWQGESTDTQYF. The CDR3 bases are TGTGCCAGCATAACCCCCCCCTGGCAGGGGGAATCCACAGATACGCAGTATTTT.

In its sample, this clone was seen once. The V gene is TRBV10-3, the J gene TRBJ2-1; TRBD2 agrees at 9 bases. The CDR3 has 16 amino acids. Germline CDR1 ENHRY, CDR2 SYGVKD. V trimming: 4 bases; J trimming: 5 bases; junction bases outside the gene matches: 9. This chain's CDR3 is CAISGEWAGGHNEQFF. The CDR3, as DNA: TGTGCCATCAGTGGGGAGTGGGCGGGGGGGCACAATGAGCAGTTCTTC.

The J gene is TRBJ1-2, the V gene TRBV7-9; 10 bases map to TRBD1. CDR3 size: 13 residues. Germline trimming cut 5 bases from V and 6 bases from J; bases unmatched to any gene: 3. Germline CDR1 reads SEHNR; CDR2 reads FQNEAQ (reference sequence). CDR3: CASSLGQGDGYTF. Written as DNA, the CDR3 is TGTGCCAGCAGCCTAGGACAGGGGGATGGCTACACCTTC.

The chain employs TRBV4-1 and TRBJ2-7; a possible D gene is TRBD2 (5 bases). V was shortened by 1 base and J by 2 bases, with 12 bases between the two germline ends. The germline V gene encodes CDR1 MGHRA and CDR2 YSYEKL. The CDR3 length is 15 residues. Here the CDR3 DNA reads TGCGCCAGCAGCCAAGTCATCGGAGGACCCTACGAGCAGTACTTC. Its translation: CASSQVIGGPYEQYF.

This clone has just a few counts. The chain employs TRBV11-2 and TRBJ2-3; 7 nucleotides agree with TRBD2. The CDR3 totals 16 residues. V trimming: 3 bases; J trimming: 2 bases; junction bases outside the gene matches: 8. CDR1 is SGHAT, CDR2 FQNNGV, per germline. The CDR3 protein is CASSFSGSGPTDTQYF. CDR3 bases: TGTGCCAGCAGCTTTAGCGGTAGCGGGCCCACAGATACGCAGTATTTT.

The rearrangement uses TRBV30 and TRBJ1-1; TRBD1 matches 7 bases. CDR1 is GTSNPN, CDR2 SVGIG, per germline (reference sequence). With 7 bases clipped from V and 3 bases from J, the junction kept 5 bases outside the gene matches. The CDR3 runs 12 residues. The CDR3 is CASCQGDTEAFF. The CDR3 nucleotides are TGTGCCTCTTGTCAGGGGGACACTGAAGCTTTCTTT.

The chain is built from TRBV10-1 and TRBJ1-1; 9 bases align to TRBD1. From germline, CDR1 is WNHNN and CDR2 SYGVQD (reference sequence). The J segment lost 0 bases and the V segment lost 5 bases, leaving 10 bases of the junction unmatched. The CDR3 consists of 17 residues. The CDR3 DNA follows: TGCGCCAGCAGTCCCGGGACAGGGAATTCCATGAACACTGAAGCTTTCTTT. Amino acid sequence: CASSPGTGNSMNTEAFF.

This clone was observed a single time. V gene TRBV7-9 combines with J gene TRBJ2-3; the match to TRBD1 covers 7 bases. V trimming: 7 bases; J trimming: 6 bases; junction bases outside the gene matches: 22. This CDR3 spans 18 amino acids. Germline V gene data show CDR1 as SEHNR and CDR2 as FQNEAQ (reference sequence). CDR3 region: CASTLNKRGLSLQDTQYF. CDR3 nucleotides: TGTGCCAGCACACTCAATAAGAGGGGGCTTAGTCTTCAGGATACGCAGTATTTT.

In this sample, this clone turned up once. This sequence joins TRBV29-1 and TRBJ2-7; TRBD1 matches 7 bases. The junction had 10 bases not matched to a gene; V was cut back by 4 bases and J by 7 bases. This CDR3 region has 13 residues. From germline, CDR1 is SQVTM and CDR2 ANQGSEA. The CDR3 sequence: CSVVTGPREEQYF. Written as DNA, the CDR3 is TGCAGCGTTGTGACAGGGCCGAGAGAAGAGCAGTACTTC.

As DNA, the CDR3 is TGTGCCAGCAGTCTCCGGGACAGGGACGATACGCAGTATTTT. Translation: CASSLRDRDDTQYF. The gene calls are TRBV6-6 and TRBJ2-3; 9 nucleotides match TRBD1. The J segment lost 6 bases and the V segment lost 5 bases, leaving 6 bases of the junction unmatched. CDR1 MNHNY and CDR2 SVGAGI come from the germline V gene (reference sequence). This CDR3 has 14 residues.

The chain joins TRBV5-8 to TRBJ2-1; D not resolved. Germline V gives CDR1 SGHTS, CDR2 YDEGEE. CDR3 length: 11 residues. Trimming pared 1 base from V and 10 bases from J, leaving 6 bases between. The CDR3 protein is CASSLLREQFF. CDR3 sequence (DNA): TGTGCCAGCAGCTTGTTGAGGGAGCAGTTCTTC.

The rearrangement links TRBV6-1 to TRBJ2-2; possibly TRBD2 for D (5 bases). The CDR3 covers 17 residues. Germline lookup yields CDR1 MNHNS and CDR2 SASEGT. V was trimmed by 2 bases and J by 3 bases, leaving 16 bases between them. This CDR3 reads CASSEIGPQDYTGELFF. CDR3 DNA: TGTGCCAGCAGTGAAATAGGCCCCCAGGACTACACCGGGGAGCTGTTTTTT.

This sequence joins TRBV19 and TRBJ1-5; no clear D. The CDR3 is 13 amino acids. V lost 5 bases to trimming and J lost 7 bases, with 12 bases between them. Germline V gene lookup returns CDR1 LNHDA and CDR2 SQIVND (reference sequence). CDR3 sequence: CASSAGVTQPQHF. The CDR3 DNA is TGTGCCAGTAGTGCGGGAGTCACGCAGCCCCAGCATTTT.

The genes are TRBV28 and TRBJ2-7; 8 positions agree with TRBD1. V lost 3 bases to trimming and J lost 9 bases; unmatched junction nucleotides: 10. Per germline, CDR1 MDHEN and CDR2 SYDVKM. The CDR3 has 14 amino acids. The CDR3 nucleotides are TGTGCCAGCAGTTTGGGACAGGAACCTTTCGGGCAGTACTTC. Protein sequence: CASSLGQEPFGQYF.

The CDR3 bases are TGTGCCAGCAGTGACTCCATGCAGGGAGGGAATGAGCAGTTCTTC. This translates into CASSDSMQGGNEQFF. The J gene is TRBJ2-1, the V gene TRBV6-4; TRBD2 matches at 7 bases. With V trimmed by 0 bases and J by 7 bases, 6 bases remained unmatched. This CDR3 region has 15 residues. Germline V lookup: CDR1 MRHNA, CDR2 SNTAGT.

The V and J genes are TRBV27 and TRBJ2-6; 7 bases align to TRBD1. V trimming: 3 bases; J trimming: 2 bases; junction bases outside the gene matches: 7. This CDR3 comprises 17 residues. Per germline, CDR1 MNHEY and CDR2 SMNVEV (reference sequence). CDR3: CASSFWDSRPGANVLTF. CDR3 DNA sequence: TGTGCCAGCAGTTTCTGGGACAGTAGGCCTGGGGCCAACGTCCTGACTTTC.

CDR3 residues: CASTRVGAANTEAFF. CDR3 nucleotides: TGTGCCAGCACCCGGGTGGGGGCCGCGAACACTGAAGCTTTCTTT. The chain couples TRBV5-4 to TRBJ1-1; TRBD1 might be the D (6 bases). Germline V gene sequence: CDR1 SGHNT, CDR2 YYREEE (reference sequence). The V gene lost 6 bases and the J gene lost 1 base, with 16 bases spanning the gap. This CDR3 region has 15 residues.

A note on this clone: One end of the junction is discordant with germline, which a read error may explain. The J gene is TRBJ1-1, the V gene TRBV4-1; D gene uncertain. The length of the CDR3 is 12 residues. Germline CDR1 and CDR2: MGHRA and YSYEKL. The CDR3 DNA is TGCGCCAGCGCGGGAGGGAACGCTGAAGCTTTCTTT. The encoded protein is CASAGGNAEAFF.

The chain has TRBV25-1 and TRBJ2-5; 9 nucleotides line up with TRBD1. Germline-derived CDR1 and CDR2 are MGHDK and SYGVNS. The CDR3 runs 12 residues. The J segment lost 5 bases and the V segment lost 6 bases, leaving 1 base of the junction unmatched. The CDR3 nucleotides read TGTGCCAGCAGCGGACAGGGGGAGACCCAGTACTTC. Translated: CASSGQGETQYF.

V usage is TRBV28 and J usage is TRBJ2-7, with D uncertain. CDR3 length: 12 amino acids. Germline lookup yields CDR1 MDHEN and CDR2 SYDVKM. The V end lost 10 bases, the J end lost 1 base, and 11 bases lay between the germline ends. The DNA of the CDR3 is TGTGCCACCCCCAGAGGTTCCTACGAGCAGTACTTC. Its translation is CATPRGSYEQYF.

Here the CDR3 DNA reads TGTGCCAGCAGCTACGGACAGGGGAGGTCCTACGAGCAGTACTTC. Protein sequence: CASSYGQGRSYEQYF. The chain has TRBV6-6 and TRBJ2-7, with TRBD1 identical over 9 bases. The length of the CDR3 is 15 residues. The germline V gene has CDR1 MNHNY and CDR2 SVGAGI (reference sequence). V shed 6 bases, J shed 1 base, and the junction held 7 bases outside the gene matches.